The 10 T cell receptor beta chains listed next were all sequenced from one sample in a study of blood T cell repertoires in COVID-19. Method: immunoSEQ multiplex PCR; TCRdb's copy keeps in-frame clones and lacks some. Seen here are over 200,000 clones, around four fifths observed once, and the top ten hold 15% to 20%. Sequencing input: peripheral blood. All receptors derive from a woman older than 75 with active or convalescent COVID-19.

The CDR3 spells CASSKPPLAGYEQYF. CDR3 DNA: TGTGCCAGCAGCAAACCTCCACTAGCGGGCTACGAGCAGTACTTC. The gene calls are TRBV21-1 and TRBJ2-7; the table names TRBD2, a call not compared with the DNA. TRBV21-1 is a documented pseudogene. The CDR3 is made up of 15 amino acids.

The chain recombines TRBV12-5 with TRBJ2-1; D perhaps matches TRBD2 (5 bases). CDR3 length equals 13 residues. Trimming removed 6 bases at V and 5 bases at J, with 11 bases between. The germline V gene has CDR1 LGHNT and CDR2 FRNRAP. CDR3 bases: TGTGCTAGTGGGAGTAGCGCGGACAATGAGCAGTTCTTC. It translates to CASGSSADNEQFF. Complete variable domain (other parts from reference TRBV12-5 and TRBJ2-1): DARVTQTPRHKVTEMGQEVTMRCQPILGHNTVFWYRQTMMQGLELLAYFRNRAPLDDSGMPKDRFSAEMPDATLATLKIQPSEPRDSAVYFCASGSSADNEQFFGPGTRLTVL.

The chain couples TRBV3-1 (or the pseudogene TRBV3-2) to TRBJ1-5; possibly TRBD1 for D (5 bases). CDR3 length: 17 amino acids. V was cut by 1 base and J by 2 bases, with 15 bases left in between. Germline V gene sequence: CDR1 LGHDT, CDR2 YNNKEL (reference sequence). The CDR3 region has the DNA TGTGCCAGCAGCCAAGGTGGTATCGGGGGAGGCAATCAGCCCCAGCATTTT. The encoded protein is CASSQGGIGGGNQPQHF.

This clone was counted only a few times. V is TRBV6-5 and J is TRBJ1-1; D is possibly TRBD1 (6 bases). The germline V gene encodes CDR1 MNHEY and CDR2 SVGAGI. The CDR3 runs to 14 residues. The V gene lost 5 bases and the J gene lost 4 bases, with 14 bases spanning the gap. In DNA form, the CDR3 reads TGTGCCAGCAGTACCAATTACAGGGCCACTGAAGCTTTCTTT. This codes for CASSTNYRATEAFF.

This clone was seen only once. This sequence joins TRBV29-1 and TRBJ2-2; 7 bases line up with TRBD1. CDR3 length: 12 amino acids. With 7 bases clipped from V and 7 bases from J, the junction kept 6 bases outside the gene matches. CDR1 is SQVTM, CDR2 ANQGSEA, per germline. In nucleotides, the CDR3 is TGCAGCGGGGACAACAGGGGCGGGGAGCTGTTTTTT. Translating gives CSGDNRGGELFF.

The CDR3, as DNA: TGCGCCAGCAGCCAAGGTGTAGGGGGAGAGACCCAGTACTTC. Translation gives CASSQGVGGETQYF. The chain carries TRBV4-3 and TRBJ2-5, with TRBD1 as a possible D gene (6 bases). The CDR3 covers 14 residues. Germline CDR1 is LGHNA and CDR2 is YSLEER. V lost 1 base, J lost 4 bases, and 10 bases lay in between.

The rearrangement joins TRBV25-1 to TRBJ1-1, with D perhaps matching TRBD1 (5 bases). The CDR3 consists of 14 residues. Germline CDR1 reads MGHDK; CDR2 reads SYGVNS. Trimming took off 3 bases at V and 4 bases at J, with 12 bases between the two ends. The CDR3 DNA follows: TGTGCCAGCAGTGAGGACAAGGGTCGCACTGAAGCTTTCTTT. Protein sequence: CASSEDKGRTEAFF.

This clone has more than one count but fewer than ten. The same CDR3 also results from other DNA sequences found in this sample. This sequence joins TRBV4-3 and TRBJ1-6; D ambiguous. Looked up from germline, CDR1 is LGHNA and CDR2 is YSLEER. Trimming shortened V by 0 bases and J by 10 bases, and 7 bases separated the two germline ends. The CDR3 spans 13 residues. This CDR3 reads CASSQDRGSPLHF. CDR3 coding DNA: TGCGCCAGCAGCCAAGATCGGGGATCACCCCTCCACTTT.

The chain is built from TRBV28 and TRBJ1-3, with a tentative D call TRBD1 (5 bases). With 8 bases removed from V and 0 bases from J, the gap between germline ends came to 14 bases. CDR3 length equals 15 residues. CDR1 is MDHEN and CDR2 is SYDVKM in the germline V gene. The CDR3 nucleotides read TGTGCCAGCGGCCTCCAGGGTAGCTCTGGAAACACCATATATTTT. Translation: CASGLQGSSGNTIYF. The entire variable domain, with the rest obtained from reference TRBV28 and TRBJ1-3, is as follows: DVKVTQSSRYLVKRTGEKVFLECVQDMDHENMFWYRQDPGLGLRLIYFSYDVKMKEKGDIPEGYSVSREKKERFSLILESASTNQTSMYLCASGLQGSSGNTIYFGEGSWLTVV.

V and J are TRBV6-2 or TRBV6-3 and TRBJ2-7, with 11 bases matching TRBD1. The CDR3 has 15 amino acids. V trimming: 2 bases; J trimming: 9 bases; junction bases outside the gene matches: 9. Germline CDR1 reads MNHEY; CDR2 reads SVGEGT. The CDR3 region is CASSYPPGQGGGQYF. CDR3 sequence (DNA): TGTGCCAGCAGTTACCCCCCGGGACAGGGGGGAGGGCAGTACTTC.